These 9 T cell receptor beta chains were all obtained from the same sample, sequenced in a study of cytomegalovirus exposure and HLA in healthy donors. This PCR relied on a set of 60 Vbeta primers and 13 Jbeta primers. TCRdb's table, derived via immunoSEQ multiplex PCR, lists solely in-frame clones and lacks some. Here the sample spans about 150,000 clones, roughly 80% being singletons. What was sequenced was PBMCs. These receptors originate from a male donor in good health and CMV-seronegative.

This clone was observed a handful of times. This chain links TRBV4-3 with TRBJ1-6; no reliable D call. V was clipped by 0 bases and J by 8 bases, with 8 bases between them. This CDR3 has 14 amino acids. CDR1 and CDR2 from the germline V gene are LGHNA and YSLEER. CDR3 DNA sequence: TGCGCCAGCAGCCAAGATGTCGGGGATTCACCCCTCCACTTT. It specifies CASSQDVGDSPLHF.

The chain couples TRBV6-6 to TRBJ1-2; the match to TRBD1 covers 7 bases. V gave up 4 bases and J gave up 5 bases; unmatched junction bases: 4. The CDR3 is made up of 13 amino acids. CDR1 and CDR2 (germline): MNHNY, SVGAGI (reference sequence). CDR3 nucleotides: TGTGCCAGCAGTTCCGACAGGGTTTATGGCTACACCTTC. This codes for CASSSDRVYGYTF.

The J gene is TRBJ2-1, the V gene TRBV5-6; no clear D. The CDR3 covers 16 residues. Germline V gives CDR1 SGHDT, CDR2 YYEEEE. Trimming removed 6 bases from V and 0 bases from J, with 16 bases in between. This CDR3 is CASTPERSSSYNEQFF. The CDR3, as DNA: TGTGCCAGCACCCCTGAACGGAGTAGCTCCTACAATGAGCAGTTCTTC.

This clone was detected only a few times. The V and J genes are TRBV11-3 and TRBJ1-5; 7 bases line up with TRBD1. The V and J ends lost 5 bases and 10 bases, in that order; junction bases with no gene match: 17. Germline assignment: CDR1 SGHNT and CDR2 YENEEA. The CDR3 sequence is 16 residues long. The CDR3 here is CASSPEFKGAISPQHF. The CDR3 nucleotides read TGTGCCAGCAGCCCTGAGTTCAAGGGGGCAATCAGCCCCCAGCATTTT.

The chain links TRBV18 to TRBJ2-2; no reliable D call. The CDR3 is 13 amino acids. Trimming stripped 0 bases from V and 9 bases from J, with 8 bases between. The V gene's germline CDR1 is KGHSH and CDR2 LQKENI. The CDR3 coding sequence is TGTGCCAGCTCACCACCGGCTTTCCGGGAGCTGTTTTTT. Amino acid sequence: CASSPPAFRELFF.

This clone was seen a handful of times. The genes are TRBV6-5 and TRBJ2-7, with D maybe TRBD2 (6 bases). V gave up 0 bases and J gave up 3 bases, with 6 bases separating them. From germline, CDR1 is MNHEY and CDR2 SVGAGI. The CDR3 runs to 13 residues. The CDR3 sequence is CASSYSEGYEQYF. The CDR3 DNA sequence: TGTGCCAGCAGTTACTCGGAGGGCTACGAGCAGTACTTC.

This sequence joins TRBV10-3 and TRBJ1-1, with unresolved D. CDR3 length: 14 residues. Deletions cut 4 bases from V and 10 bases from J, with 19 bases between. Germline lookup yields CDR1 ENHRY and CDR2 SYGVKD. The CDR3 DNA follows: TGTGCCATCAGTGTTTCTGAGGGCGAAGTGGGAGCTTTCTTT. Amino acids: CAISVSEGEVGAFF.

The table lists this clone with a few counts. This chain joins TRBV4-1 and TRBJ1-5; D possibly corresponds to TRBD1 (6 bases). Trimming stripped 2 bases from V and 5 bases from J, with 16 bases between. The CDR3 consists of 16 residues. Germline values: CDR1 MGHRA, CDR2 YSYEKL. The CDR3 DNA follows: TGCGCCAGCAGCCAACCTAGGGGGAAGGTGGATCAGCCCCAGCATTTT. It is translated as CASSQPRGKVDQPQHF.

The chain joins TRBV25-1 to TRBJ1-3; D is possibly TRBD1 (6 bases). Trimming left V 6 bases short and J 5 bases short, with 17 bases between. The CDR3 spans 15 residues. Per the germline V gene, CDR1 is MGHDK and CDR2 is SYGVNS. The CDR3 reads CASSPWGGPRNTIYF. CDR3 nucleotides: TGTGCCAGCAGCCCCTGGGGGGGGCCCAGAAACACCATATATTTT.